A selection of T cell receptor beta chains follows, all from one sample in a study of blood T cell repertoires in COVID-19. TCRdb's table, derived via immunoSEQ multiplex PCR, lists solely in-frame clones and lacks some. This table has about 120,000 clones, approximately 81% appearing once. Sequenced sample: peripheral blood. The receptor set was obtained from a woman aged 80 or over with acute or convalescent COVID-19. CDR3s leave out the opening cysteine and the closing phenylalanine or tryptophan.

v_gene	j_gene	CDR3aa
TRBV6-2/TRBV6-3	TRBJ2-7	ASSWTSGYEQY
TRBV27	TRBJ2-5	ASSLSWTGRETQY
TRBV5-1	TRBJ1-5	ASSLDPGSYQPQH
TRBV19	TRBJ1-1	ASSPETRTGPRR
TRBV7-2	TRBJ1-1	ASSIAGARTEAF
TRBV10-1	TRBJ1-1	ASSESPGNTEAF
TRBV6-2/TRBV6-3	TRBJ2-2	ASSYRGTGELF
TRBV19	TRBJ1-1	ASSTTFGGTLNTEAF
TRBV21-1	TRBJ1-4	ASSKASSRHEKLF
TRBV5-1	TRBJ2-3	ASSFGGSGSTDTQY
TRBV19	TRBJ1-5	ASSGTGNQPQH
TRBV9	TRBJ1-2	ASSVGDSYGYT
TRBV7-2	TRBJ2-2	ASSRQGANTGELF
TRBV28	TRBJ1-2	ASMAPGGPFYGYT
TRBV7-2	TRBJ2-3	ASSLVGGTSSADTQY
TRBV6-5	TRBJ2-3	ASTSGTDTQY
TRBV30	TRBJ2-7	AWSFDGQSSYEQY
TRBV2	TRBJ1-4	ASGQGLEKLF
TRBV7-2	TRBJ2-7	ASSLFTEDTEQY
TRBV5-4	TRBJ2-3	ASSLTSGVTDTQY
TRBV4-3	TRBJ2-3	ASSQGIASDTQY
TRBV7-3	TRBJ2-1	ASSLMTGGLNEQF
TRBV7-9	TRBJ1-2	ASSFNRGDGYT
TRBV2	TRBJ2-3	ASKSSEIDTQY
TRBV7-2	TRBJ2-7	ASSFGQPTYEQY
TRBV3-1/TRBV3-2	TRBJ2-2	ASSRLSGELF
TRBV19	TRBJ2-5	ASSRDTLQETQY
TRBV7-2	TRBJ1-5	ASSYNRGPQH
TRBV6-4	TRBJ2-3	ASSGGGSADTQY
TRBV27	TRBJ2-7	ASSPRGRAGEQY
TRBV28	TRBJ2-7	ASSLGGLASEQY
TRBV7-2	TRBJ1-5	ASTDSYQPQH
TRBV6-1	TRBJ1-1	ASSLSDREAF
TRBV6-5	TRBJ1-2	ASSYGQGAGYT
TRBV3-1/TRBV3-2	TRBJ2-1	ASSQDFWATQF
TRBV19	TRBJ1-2	ASSTTPGTGYGYT
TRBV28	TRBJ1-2	ASRTSGNYGYT